These T cell receptor beta chains were read from a single sample in a study of T cell repertoires in cytomegalovirus infection. MiXCR was run by TCRdb on the reads, yielding one entry per CDR3 protein. The sample includes 150,000 to 200,000 distinct CDR3 sequences, roughly 28% of them seen just once. The specimen sequenced was PBMCs. All receptors come from a human donor in good health (CMV status not recorded). Some clones in this sample may be carry-over from other donors' samples. The CDR3 runs from the conserved cysteine through the conserved F or W. A D gene is named only where the DNA matches it firmly. Size tells how often a clone was seen (once, few, many) or the class of an expanded clone, and some rows leave it out.

size: few
D: TRBD1
length: 16
J: TRBJ2-5
V: TRBV27
CDR3: CASSSRDRGMLETQYF
DNA: TGTGCCAGCAGTTCACGGGACAGGGGTATGCTAGAGACCCAGTACTTC

size: few
D: TRBD1
length: 15
J: TRBJ1-2
V: TRBV11-1
CDR3: CASSLDRTTNYGYTF
DNA: TGTGCCAGCAGCTTGGACAGGACAACTAACTATGGCTACACCTTC

size: few
D: TRBD2
length: 15
J: TRBJ2-3
V: TRBV27
CDR3: CASSSLAGVGDTQYF
DNA: TGTGCCAGCAGTTCTCTAGCGGGGGTGGGAGATACGCAGTATTTT

size: -
D: -
length: 14
J: TRBJ2-1
V: TRBV7-2
CDR3: CASSLITVRDEQFF
DNA: TGTGCCAGCAGCTTAATTACGGTTCGCGATGAGCAGTTCTTC

size: -
D: -
length: 13
J: TRBJ1-1
V: TRBV5-1
CDR3: CASSVNMNTEAFF
DNA: TGCGCCAGCAGCGTTAACATGAACACTGAAGCTTTCTTT

size: -
D: -
length: 15
J: TRBJ1-1
V: TRBV30
CDR3: CAWSPRGGTNTEAFF
DNA: TGTGCCTGGTCCCCTCGGGGGGGTACGAACACTGAAGCTTTCTTT

size: -
D: -
length: 11
J: TRBJ2-3
V: TRBV2
CDR3: CASSEGDTQYF
DNA: TGTGCCAGCTCGGAGGGAGATACGCAGTATTTT

size: -
D: -
length: 14
J: TRBJ1-1
V: TRBV29-1
CDR3: CSVVERTVNTEAFF
DNA: TGCAGCGTTGTGGAACGGACGGTGAACACTGAAGCTTTCTTT

size: -
D: -
length: 16
J: TRBJ2-5
V: TRBV7-2
CDR3: CASSLAPPADQETQYF
DNA: TGTGCCAGCAGCTTAGCCCCGCCGGCGGACCAAGAGACCCAGTACTTC

size: -
D: TRBD1
length: 15
J: TRBJ2-2
V: TRBV5-7
CDR3: CASSGTGEHTGELFF
DNA: TGTGCCAGCAGCGGGACAGGGGAACATACCGGGGAGCTGTTTTTT

size: few
D: -
length: 12
J: TRBJ2-5
V: TRBV20-1
CDR3: CSASLPQETQYF
DNA: TGCAGTGCTAGTTTACCACAAGAGACCCAGTACTTC

size: -
D: TRBD2
length: 14
J: TRBJ2-1
V: TRBV2
CDR3: CASSWGGEYNEQFF
DNA: TGTGCCAGCAGTTGGGGGGGGGAATACAATGAGCAGTTCTTC

size: -
D: -
length: 13
J: TRBJ1-2
V: TRBV12-3/TRBV12-4
CDR3: CASSLEPDYGYTF
DNA: TGTGCCAGCAGTTTAGAGCCGGACTATGGCTACACCTTC

size: few
D: TRBD1
length: 15
J: TRBJ1-3
V: TRBV7-2
CDR3: CASSLNWDSGNTIYF
DNA: TGTGCCAGCAGCTTAAACTGGGACAGTGGAAACACCATATATTTT

size: few
D: -
length: 13
J: TRBJ1-4
V: TRBV29-1
CDR3: CSVDAQGDEKLFF
DNA: TGCAGCGTTGATGCCCAGGGCGATGAAAAACTGTTTTTT

size: -
D: TRBD2
length: 15
J: TRBJ2-3
V: TRBV12-3/TRBV12-4
CDR3: CASRGLAGISDTQYF
DNA: TGTGCCAGCAGGGGACTAGCGGGGATATCCGATACGCAGTATTTT

size: few
D: -
length: 15
J: TRBJ1-5
V: TRBV7-8
CDR3: CASSLDGGNDQPQHF
DNA: TGTGCCAGCAGCTTAGATGGGGGGAACGATCAGCCCCAGCATTTT

size: -
D: -
length: 12
J: TRBJ2-7
V: TRBV20-1
CDR3: CSARDMNYEQYF
DNA: TGCAGTGCTAGAGATATGAATTACGAGCAGTACTTC

size: -
D: -
length: 11
J: TRBJ2-7
V: TRBV20-1
CDR3: CSAGVSYEQYF
DNA: TGCAGTGCTGGGGTTTCCTACGAGCAGTACTTC

size: few
D: TRBD2
length: 16
J: TRBJ2-2
V: TRBV6-5
CDR3: CASSSLRTSGTGELFF
DNA: TGTGCCAGCAGTTCCCTCCGGACTAGCGGCACCGGGGAGCTGTTTTTT

size: -
D: -
length: 12
J: TRBJ2-7
V: TRBV5-6
CDR3: CASSPGRHEQYF
DNA: TGTGCCAGCAGCCCTGGGCGCCACGAGCAGTACTTC

size: -
D: -
length: 15
J: TRBJ1-3
V: TRBV7-2
CDR3: CASRPTGISGNTIYF
DNA: TGTGCCAGCAGGCCTACAGGGATCTCTGGAAACACCATATATTTT

size: -
D: -
length: 14
J: TRBJ1-2
V: TRBV12-3/TRBV12-4
CDR3: CASSKTHGNYGYTF
DNA: TGTGCCAGCAGTAAAACTCACGGAAACTATGGCTACACCTTC

size: many
D: TRBD1
length: 17
J: TRBJ2-7
V: TRBV6-2/TRBV6-3
CDR3: CASSYPDRGLVSYEQYF
DNA: TGTGCCAGCAGTTACCCCGACAGGGGGCTAGTGTCCTACGAGCAGTACTTC

size: few
D: TRBD1
length: 15
J: TRBJ1-1
V: TRBV6-2/TRBV6-3
CDR3: CASSSTGGRSSEAFF
DNA: TGTGCCAGCAGTTCGACAGGGGGCAGGAGCTCTGAAGCTTTCTTT